This T cell receptor (beta chain) appears in the sequencing data of a study of T cell responses to AZD1222 COVID-19 vaccine. Points from the study as a whole: CD4 TCRs linked to vaccination spanned spike, dominating at 160-218 and 743-854. Mostly white British, mostly female donors; authors suggested clonal diversity may be underestimated. Baseline seropositives among AZD1222 recipients totaled only five or six.

TCRdb's copy holds only in-frame clones and misses some; the assay was immunoSEQ multiplex PCR. The sample includes about 120,000 clones, more than 80% of them seen just once. With respect to this clone: Its target is not known.

The V gene lost 1 base and the J gene lost 8 bases, with 21 bases spanning the gap. Germline values: CDR1 SGHRS, CDR2 YFSETQ. This CDR3 is 16 amino acids long. V gene TRBV5-1 combines with J gene TRBJ1-1; TRBD1 is a possible D gene (5 bases). The receptor's source is an adult who received the MenACWY meningococcal vaccine as a control. The sequences come from peripheral blood, collected 28 days after the second dose of the MenACWY control vaccine. The CDR3 protein is CASSLFPRGELFEAFF. The CDR3 DNA sequence: TGCGCCAGCAGCTTGTTTCCTAGGGGCGAGCTATTCGAAGCTTTCTTT.